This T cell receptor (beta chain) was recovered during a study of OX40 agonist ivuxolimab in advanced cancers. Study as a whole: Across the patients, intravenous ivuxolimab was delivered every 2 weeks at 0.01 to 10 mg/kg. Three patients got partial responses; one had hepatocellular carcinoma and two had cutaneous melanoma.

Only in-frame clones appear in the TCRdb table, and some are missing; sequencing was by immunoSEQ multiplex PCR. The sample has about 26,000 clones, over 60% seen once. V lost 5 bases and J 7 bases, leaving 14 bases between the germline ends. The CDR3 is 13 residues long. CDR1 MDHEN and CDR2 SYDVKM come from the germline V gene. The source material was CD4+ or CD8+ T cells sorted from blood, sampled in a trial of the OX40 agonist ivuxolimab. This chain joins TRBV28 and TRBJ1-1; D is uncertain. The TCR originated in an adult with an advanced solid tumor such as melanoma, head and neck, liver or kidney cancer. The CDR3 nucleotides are TGTGCCAGCAGTCTAATTGGGCCACTTGAAGCTTTCTTT. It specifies CASSLIGPLEAFF.